This is a list of T cell receptor beta chains from one sample in a study of blood T cell repertoires in COVID-19. Generated by immunoSEQ multiplex PCR, the TCRdb table keeps only in-frame clones and is missing some. The repertoire holds 120,000 or so clones, with 55% to 75% as singletons. Sample: peripheral blood. The receptors were gathered from a human donor with acute or convalescent COVID-19. The donor label of this sample is uncertain. Each CDR3 is given with its conserved first and last residue. Each record gives: clone size, D gene, J gene, V gene, CDR3 DNA, CDR3 protein. A D gene is named only where the DNA matches it firmly. Clone sizes are given selectively: once, few, many, or a class where the clone is expanded.

>-|TRBD2|TRBJ2-5|TRBV7-9
TGTGCCAGCAGCTTCCTAGCGGGGGACCAAGAGACCCAGTACTTC
CASSFLAGDQETQYF
>-|TRBD1|TRBJ1-5|TRBV6-5
TGTGCCAGCAGTCTGATTCAGGGGGTTCAGCCCCAGCATTTT
CASSLIQGVQPQHF
>-|-|TRBJ1-1|TRBV29-1
TGCAGCGTTGAAGAACAGTACAACACTGAAGCTTTCTTT
CSVEEQYNTEAFF
>once|-|TRBJ1-1|TRBV5-5
TGTGCCAGCAGCCCCCAGGGGCAGGTAAAGAACACTGAAGCTTTCTTT
CASSPQGQVKNTEAFF
>-|-|TRBJ2-7|TRBV7-9
TGTGCCAGCAGCTTATCTAGGGGTTTCGGCGAGCAGTACTTC
CASSLSRGFGEQYF
>-|-|TRBJ1-6|TRBV10-3
TGTGCCATCAGTGAGGGGTGGGTGAGGGGGAATTCACCCCTCCACTTT
CAISEGWVRGNSPLHF
>-|-|TRBJ1-2|TRBV6-5
TGTGCCAGCAGTTACTCGGACAGAAACCATGGCTACACCTTC
CASSYSDRNHGYTF
>-|-|TRBJ1-2|TRBV5-6
TGTGCCAGCAGCCCGGGGGACGGGCAATATGGCTACACCTTC
CASSPGDGQYGYTF
>many|TRBD1|TRBJ1-5|TRBV30
TGTGCCTGGAGTTCAGGACAGGTTTTCAATCAGCCCCAGCATTTT
CAWSSGQVFNQPQHF
>-|TRBD1|TRBJ1-1|TRBV19
TGTGCCAGTAGCCGGGACAGGGAGGCTGGAACTGAAGCTTTCTTT
CASSRDREAGTEAFF
>-|TRBD2|TRBJ2-5|TRBV29-1
TGCAGCGTTACCATCGGGGGGGTCCAAGAGACCCAGTACTTC
CSVTIGGVQETQYF
>-|-|TRBJ2-1|TRBV9
TGTGCCAGCAGCGTAGGTTCCAGGGGCGGCTACAATGAGCAGTTCTTC
CASSVGSRGGYNEQFF
>-|-|TRBJ2-2|TRBV11-2
TGTGCCAGCAGCCAAAGGCGGGGCACCGGGGAGCTGTTTTTT
CASSQRRGTGELFF
>-|-|TRBJ2-7|TRBV6-1
TGTGCCAGCAGTGAAAGACCGGGGGAGCAGTACTTC
CASSERPGEQYF
>-|-|TRBJ2-5|TRBV11-2
TGTGCCAGCAGCTTAGAAATGCGGCAGGGGATGTACCAAGAGACCCAGTACTTC
CASSLEMRQGMYQETQYF
>few|TRBD2|TRBJ2-1|TRBV3-1/TRBV3-2
TGTGCCAGCAGCCTATATAGCGGGGGGGCTTACAATGAGCAGTTCTTC
CASSLYSGGAYNEQFF
>-|TRBD2|TRBJ2-7|TRBV12-3/TRBV12-4
TGTGCCAGCCGCCGGGTGACTAGCGACGAGCAGTACTTC
CASRRVTSDEQYF
>-|TRBD1|TRBJ1-2|TRBV12-3/TRBV12-4
TGTGCCAGCAGTTTGACAGGGAACTATGGCTACACCTTC
CASSLTGNYGYTF
>once|-|TRBJ2-5|TRBV6-5
TGTGCCAGCAGTTACCTTATGGAGACCCAGTACTTC
CASSYLMETQYF
>once|-|TRBJ2-7|TRBV5-4
TGTGCCAGCAGCTTTCGAGGGGACTTACCCTACGAGCAGTACTTC
CASSFRGDLPYEQYF
>few|-|TRBJ2-3|TRBV29-1
TGCAGCGCTGACCACACAGATACGCAGTATTTT
CSADHTDTQYF
>-|TRBD1|TRBJ2-3|TRBV30
TGTGCCTGGAGTACCCGCTCCTGGGACAGGGGGCGTCGCACAGATACGCAGTATTTT
CAWSTRSWDRGRRTDTQYF
>-|TRBD1|TRBJ1-3|TRBV7-9
TGTGCCAGCAGCTCCCCGGCGAGGGACAGGGGGAACACCATATATTTT
CASSSPARDRGNTIYF
>-|-|TRBJ1-4|TRBV24-1
TGTGCCACCAGTGACCCACTCGGAAAACTGTTTTTT
CATSDPLGKLFF
>few|TRBD1|TRBJ2-7|TRBV6-1
TGTGCCAGCAGTGAAGGGACAGGGGGCTCCTACGAGCAGTACTTC
CASSEGTGGSYEQYF
>-|-|TRBJ1-2|TRBV5-6
TGTGCCAGCAGCCCGGACATTTACTATGGCTACACCTTC
CASSPDIYYGYTF
>-|TRBD2|TRBJ2-1|TRBV6-5
TGTGCCAGCTATTCGCGGGGGGGAAACAATGAGCAGTTCTTC
CASYSRGGNNEQFF
>-|TRBD2|TRBJ2-3|TRBV18
TGTGCCAGCTCACCACCCGGGAGGTTCGGATCGGATACGCAGTATTTT
CASSPPGRFGSDTQYF
>-|TRBD1|TRBJ1-4|TRBV27
TGTGCCAGCAGTTTCCTCCGGGACAGGGGCCGTGAAAAACTGTTTTTT
CASSFLRDRGREKLFF
>few|-|TRBJ2-5|TRBV12-1
TGTGCCAGCAGCTTGACAGGGCTCCAAGAGACCCAGTACTTC
CASSLTGLQETQYF
>-|-|TRBJ1-2|TRBV7-9
TGTGCCAGCAGCTTATTAGGCCGGGGTCCTAAATTTAACTATGGCTACACCTTC
CASSLLGRGPKFNYGYTF
>-|-|TRBJ2-2|TRBV3-1/TRBV3-2
TGTGCCAGCAGACCCTCGGGCACCGGGGAGCTGTTTTTT
CASRPSGTGELFF
>-|-|TRBJ2-2|TRBV10-1
TGCGCCAGCGGGGCCTCGAACACCGGGGAGCTGTTTTTT
CASGASNTGELFF
>-|TRBD1|TRBJ1-1|TRBV7-9
TGTGCCAGCAGCTTGGGTCATAGTCGGACAGGGGGCTTGAGCACTGAAGCTTTCTTT
CASSLGHSRTGGLSTEAFF
>once|-|TRBJ1-2|TRBV5-6
TGTGCCAGCAGCTTGACTCCAGGGCAGGGCTACACCTTC
CASSLTPGQGYTF
>few|TRBD1|TRBJ2-2|TRBV28
TGTGCCAGCAGTTCTATTTACCGGGACAGGTCCGCCGGGGAGCTGTTTTTT
CASSSIYRDRSAGELFF
>-|-|TRBJ2-3|TRBV9
TGTGCCAGCAGCGCCACAGCCCTCGGCGTCACAGATACGCAGTATTTT
CASSATALGVTDTQYF
>-|TRBD2|TRBJ2-1|TRBV3-1/TRBV3-2
TGTGCCAGCAGCGCCACTAGCGGGCGCTCCTACAATGAGCAGTTCTTC
CASSATSGRSYNEQFF
>-|-|TRBJ1-6|TRBV6-5
TGTGCCAGCAGTCCACAGTTTTCACCCCTCCACTTT
CASSPQFSPLHF
>-|-|TRBJ2-1|TRBV7-8
TGTGCCAGCAGCATCACCTGGGGAGGACCGATACAGGATGAGCAGTTCTTC
CASSITWGGPIQDEQFF
>-|TRBD1|TRBJ2-7|TRBV5-5
TGTGCCAGCAGCCAACAGGGGGCGTACGAGCAGTACTTC
CASSQQGAYEQYF
>-|-|TRBJ1-2|TRBV30
TGTGCCTGGGCGTACAGGGCGGATGGCTACACCTTC
CAWAYRADGYTF
>few|TRBD2|TRBJ2-1|TRBV3-1/TRBV3-2
TGTGCCAGCAGCCGCGGGACTAGCGGGGGCAAAGGCCGGGGGGCCTACAATGAGCAGTTCTTC
CASSRGTSGGKGRGAYNEQFF
>-|TRBD2|TRBJ2-1|TRBV5-1
TGCGCCAGCAGCCCGCCCCTAGCGGGGACCTACAATGAGCAGTTCTTC
CASSPPLAGTYNEQFF
>-|TRBD1|TRBJ1-1|TRBV18
TGTGCCAGCTCACCAGGGACAGGGAACACTGAAGCTTTCTTT
CASSPGTGNTEAFF
>few|TRBD1|TRBJ1-1|TRBV28
TGTGCCAGCAGTTTAGCAGGGGGCACTGAAGCTTTCTTT
CASSLAGGTEAFF
>few|TRBD1|TRBJ1-4|TRBV5-1
TGCGCCAGCAGCTTAACAGGGGGCGTTTTTGCAACTAATGAAAAACTGTTTTTT
CASSLTGGVFATNEKLFF
>-|-|TRBJ1-4|TRBV6-5
TGTGCCAGCAGTCCCCTTTCAGGAACTAATGAAAAACTGTTTTTT
CASSPLSGTNEKLFF
>many|-|TRBJ2-2|TRBV6-4
TGTGCCAGCAGTGACTCTACGGTGTCCGGGGAGCTGTTTTTT
CASSDSTVSGELFF
>-|TRBD1|TRBJ2-3|TRBV5-1
TGCGCCAGCAGCTTGGATGGGACAGGGTGGGATACGCAGTATTTT
CASSLDGTGWDTQYF
>once|TRBD1|TRBJ1-5|TRBV6-1
TGTGCCAGCAGTGAAGCTGGGACAGGGGCACGGCAGCCCCAGCATTTT
CASSEAGTGARQPQHF
>-|-|TRBJ2-5|TRBV27
TGTGCCAGCAGCGAGGGGGATCAAGAGACCCAGTACTTC
CASSEGDQETQYF
>-|TRBD2|TRBJ2-5|TRBV2
TGTGCCAGCAGTAGAGCGGGGGCCCAAGAGACCCAGTACTTC
CASSRAGAQETQYF
>once|-|TRBJ1-2|TRBV4-1
TGCGCCAGCAGCCAAGATCGGGGGGCTCCCCTAGGCTACACCTTC
CASSQDRGAPLGYTF
>few|TRBD1|TRBJ1-2|TRBV11-2
TGTGCCAGCAGCTTAGATTCGTACAGGGGGGGCTACACCTTC
CASSLDSYRGGYTF
>-|-|TRBJ1-1|TRBV10-3
TGTGCCATCAGTGAGTCGGGACACACGAACACTGAAGCTTTCTTT
CAISESGHTNTEAFF
>few|-|TRBJ2-3|TRBV5-1
TGCGCCAGCAGCCCCAGACAGGGACTGGATACGCAGTATTTT
CASSPRQGLDTQYF
>once|-|TRBJ1-5|TRBV19
TGTGCCAGTAGTATGAGACAGGAGCGGAGAAGCAATCAGCCCCAGCATTTT
CASSMRQERRSNQPQHF
>-|-|TRBJ1-5|TRBV7-9
TGTGCCAGCAGCCCAGGAACGGCAGGGATTCAGCCCCAGCATTTT
CASSPGTAGIQPQHF
>-|TRBD1|TRBJ2-1|TRBV3-1/TRBV3-2
TGTGCCAGCAGCCAAGATCTTCCCGGACAGGGAACCTACAATGAGCAGTTCTTC
CASSQDLPGQGTYNEQFF